Listed below are T cell receptor beta chains from one sample, sequenced in a study of blood T cell repertoires in COVID-19. Generated by immunoSEQ multiplex PCR, the TCRdb table keeps only in-frame clones and is missing some. The table records over 300,000 clones, roughly 82% of them present only once. Sequences were obtained from peripheral blood. The source is a woman in her forties or fifties with acute or convalescent COVID-19. CDR3s include the opening cysteine and the closing phenylalanine or tryptophan. Each record gives: clone size, J gene, V gene, D gene, CDR3 protein, CDR3 DNA. A D gene is named only where the DNA matches it firmly. Size values are once, few and many counts, or a class for expanded clones, and some rows have none.

size: .; J: TRBJ2-7; V: TRBV7-2; D: TRBD1; CDR3: CASRLGTDYEQYF; DNA: TGTGCCAGCAGACTCGGGACAGACTACGAGCAGTACTTC
size: .; J: TRBJ2-6; V: TRBV12-3/TRBV12-4; D: .; CDR3: CASTLFGANVLTF; DNA: TGTGCCAGCACCCTCTTTGGGGCCAACGTCCTGACTTTC
size: .; J: TRBJ2-3; V: TRBV5-3; D: .; CDR3: CARSNGSQCRYF; DNA: TGTGCCAGAAGCAACGGGAGTCAGTGCCGATATTTT
size: .; J: TRBJ2-1; V: TRBV18; D: TRBD1; CDR3: CASSPGQGANEQFF; DNA: TGTGCCAGCTCACCAGGCCAGGGGGCCAATGAGCAGTTCTTC
size: .; J: TRBJ1-3; V: TRBV18; D: .; CDR3: CASSPSGETGNTIYF; DNA: TGTGCCAGCTCCCCCTCAGGGGAAACTGGAAACACCATATATTTT
size: .; J: TRBJ1-4; V: TRBV7-6; D: TRBD1; CDR3: CASSRARGPDEKLFF; DNA: TGTGCCAGCAGCCGCGCCAGGGGGCCCGATGAAAAACTGTTTTTT
size: .; J: TRBJ1-1; V: TRBV7-9; D: .; CDR3: CASSPVDLVGDTEAFF; DNA: TGTGCCAGCAGCCCCGTGGATTTGGTCGGGGACACTGAAGCTTTCTTT
size: .; J: TRBJ2-3; V: TRBV6-4; D: TRBD2; CDR3: CASSRLAGVGTDTQYF; DNA: TGTGCCAGCAGCCGACTAGCGGGAGTGGGTACAGATACGCAGTATTTT
size: .; J: TRBJ2-1; V: TRBV18; D: TRBD1; CDR3: CASSLLQQGLSSYNEQFF; DNA: TGTGCCAGCTCACTACTCCAACAGGGGCTGAGCTCCTACAATGAGCAGTTCTTC
size: once; J: TRBJ2-3; V: TRBV30; D: TRBD2; CDR3: CAWSVGLAFKDTQYF; DNA: TGTGCCTGGAGTGTTGGACTAGCGTTCAAAGATACGCAGTATTTT
size: .; J: TRBJ1-5; V: TRBV23-1; D: .; CDR3: CASYLQNQPQHF; DNA: TGCGCCAGCTACTTACAGAATCAGCCCCAGCATTTT
size: .; J: TRBJ1-3; V: TRBV4-3; D: TRBD1; CDR3: CASSPGTGPGNTIYF; DNA: TGCGCCAGCAGCCCAGGGACAGGGCCTGGAAACACCATATATTTT
size: .; J: TRBJ1-6; V: TRBV7-3; D: TRBD1; CDR3: CASSKTGGSTNSPLHF; DNA: TGTGCCAGCAGCAAGACAGGGGGCTCTACAAATTCACCCCTCCACTTT
size: .; J: TRBJ1-3; V: TRBV11-2; D: .; CDR3: CASSLIPGRGLGGNTIYF; DNA: TGTGCCAGCAGCTTAATCCCTGGGCGGGGGTTGGGTGGAAACACCATATATTTT
size: once; J: TRBJ1-1; V: TRBV3-1/TRBV3-2; D: .; CDR3: CASSHRLGVNTEAFF; DNA: TGTGCCAGCAGCCACCGACTCGGGGTGAACACTGAAGCTTTCTTT
size: .; J: TRBJ2-3; V: TRBV24-1; D: TRBD2; CDR3: CATSDSAGVGTDTQYF; DNA: TGTGCCACCAGTGATTCAGCGGGAGTAGGGACAGATACGCAGTATTTT
size: .; J: TRBJ1-5; V: TRBV6-5; D: .; CDR3: CASSPSSVNQPQHF; DNA: TGTGCCAGCAGTCCGTCCTCCGTAAATCAGCCCCAGCATTTT
size: .; J: TRBJ1-3; V: TRBV27; D: .; CDR3: CASGYRSSGNTIYF; DNA: TGTGCCAGCGGGTACAGGTCCTCTGGAAACACCATATATTTT
size: .; J: TRBJ2-1; V: TRBV18; D: TRBD1; CDR3: CASSPPNNRGDNEQFF; DNA: TGTGCCAGCTCACCACCAAACAACAGGGGCGACAATGAGCAGTTCTTC
size: .; J: TRBJ2-1; V: TRBV18; D: TRBD2; CDR3: CASSIERDYYNEQFF; DNA: TGTGCCAGCTCAATAGAGCGGGATTACTACAATGAGCAGTTCTTC
size: .; J: TRBJ2-1; V: TRBV2; D: .; CDR3: CASSGRRGNEQFF; DNA: TGTGCCAGCAGTGGGCGCCGGGGGAATGAGCAGTTCTTC
size: .; J: TRBJ1-4; V: TRBV4-1; D: TRBD1; CDR3: CASSQVGRGRGEKLFF; DNA: TGCGCCAGCAGCCAAGTTGGCAGGGGGCGAGGTGAAAAACTGTTTTTT
size: .; J: TRBJ2-7; V: TRBV28; D: TRBD2; CDR3: CASSLPQWTSGRALLYEQYF; DNA: TGTGCCAGCAGTTTGCCCCAATGGACTAGCGGGAGGGCCTTACTCTACGAGCAGTACTTC
size: .; J: TRBJ2-7; V: TRBV27; D: .; CDR3: CASNPYTDPYEQYF; DNA: TGTGCCAGCAACCCCTACACAGATCCCTACGAGCAGTACTTC
size: .; J: TRBJ2-1; V: TRBV6-6; D: .; CDR3: CAGSGQMNNEQFF; DNA: TGTGCCGGTTCAGGACAGATGAACAATGAGCAGTTCTTC
size: .; J: TRBJ2-7; V: TRBV6-2/TRBV6-3; D: TRBD2; CDR3: CASSTGTSFYEQYF; DNA: TGTGCCAGCAGCACCGGGACTAGTTTCTACGAGCAGTACTTC